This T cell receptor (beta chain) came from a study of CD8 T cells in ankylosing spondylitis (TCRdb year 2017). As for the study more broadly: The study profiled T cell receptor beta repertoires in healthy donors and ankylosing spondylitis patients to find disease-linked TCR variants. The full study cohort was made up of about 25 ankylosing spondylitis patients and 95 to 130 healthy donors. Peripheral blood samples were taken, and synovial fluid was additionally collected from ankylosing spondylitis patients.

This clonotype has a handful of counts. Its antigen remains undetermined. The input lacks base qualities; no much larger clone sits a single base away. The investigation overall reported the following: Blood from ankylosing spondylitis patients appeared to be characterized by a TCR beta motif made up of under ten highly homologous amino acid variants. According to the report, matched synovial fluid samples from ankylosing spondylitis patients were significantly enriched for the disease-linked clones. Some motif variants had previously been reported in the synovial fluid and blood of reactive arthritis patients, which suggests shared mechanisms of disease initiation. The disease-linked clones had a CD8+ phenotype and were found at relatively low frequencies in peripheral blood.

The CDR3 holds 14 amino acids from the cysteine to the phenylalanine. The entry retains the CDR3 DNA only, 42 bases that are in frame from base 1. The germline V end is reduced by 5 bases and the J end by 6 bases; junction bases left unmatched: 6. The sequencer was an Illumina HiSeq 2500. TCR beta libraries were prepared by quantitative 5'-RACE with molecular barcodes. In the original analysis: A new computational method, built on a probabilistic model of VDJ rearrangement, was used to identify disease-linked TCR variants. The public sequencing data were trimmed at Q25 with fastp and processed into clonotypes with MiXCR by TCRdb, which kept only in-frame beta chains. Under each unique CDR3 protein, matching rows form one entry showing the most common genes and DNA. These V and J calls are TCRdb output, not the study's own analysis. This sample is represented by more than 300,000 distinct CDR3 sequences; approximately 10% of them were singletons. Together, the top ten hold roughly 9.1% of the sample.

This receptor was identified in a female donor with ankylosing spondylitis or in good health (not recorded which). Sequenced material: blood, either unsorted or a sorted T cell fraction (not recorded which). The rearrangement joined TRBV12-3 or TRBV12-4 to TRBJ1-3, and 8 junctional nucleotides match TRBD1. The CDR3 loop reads CASSKGQAPNTIYF. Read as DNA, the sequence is TGTGCCAGCAGTAAGGGACAGGCTCCAAACACCATATATTTT.